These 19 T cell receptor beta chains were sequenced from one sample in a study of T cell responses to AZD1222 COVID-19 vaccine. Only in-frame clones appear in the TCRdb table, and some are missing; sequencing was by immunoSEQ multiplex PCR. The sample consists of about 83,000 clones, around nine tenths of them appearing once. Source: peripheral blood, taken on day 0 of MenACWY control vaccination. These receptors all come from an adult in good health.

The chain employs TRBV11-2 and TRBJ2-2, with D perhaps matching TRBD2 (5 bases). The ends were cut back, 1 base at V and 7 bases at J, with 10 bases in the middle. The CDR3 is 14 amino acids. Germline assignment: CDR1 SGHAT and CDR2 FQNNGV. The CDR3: CASSLGTLGGELFF. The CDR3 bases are TGTGCCAGCAGCTTAGGGACTCTAGGCGGGGAGCTGTTTTTT.

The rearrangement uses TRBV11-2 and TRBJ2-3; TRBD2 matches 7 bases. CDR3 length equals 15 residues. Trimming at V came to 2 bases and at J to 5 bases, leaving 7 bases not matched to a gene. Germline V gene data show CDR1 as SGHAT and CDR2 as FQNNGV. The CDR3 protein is CASSLLLAERDTQYF. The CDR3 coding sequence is TGTGCCAGCAGCTTACTCCTAGCGGAGAGAGATACGCAGTATTTT.

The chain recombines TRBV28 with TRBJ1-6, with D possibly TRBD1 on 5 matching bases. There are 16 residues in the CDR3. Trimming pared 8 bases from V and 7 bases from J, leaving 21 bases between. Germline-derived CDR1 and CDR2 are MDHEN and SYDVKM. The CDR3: CASRGAGTLRNSPLHF. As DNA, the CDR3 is TGTGCCAGCCGGGGTGCAGGGACGCTGAGAAATTCACCCCTCCACTTT. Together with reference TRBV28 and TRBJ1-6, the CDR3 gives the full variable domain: DVKVTQSSRYLVKRTGEKVFLECVQDMDHENMFWYRQDPGLGLRLIYFSYDVKMKEKGDIPEGYSVSREKKERFSLILESASTNQTSMYLCASRGAGTLRNSPLHFGNGTRLTVT.

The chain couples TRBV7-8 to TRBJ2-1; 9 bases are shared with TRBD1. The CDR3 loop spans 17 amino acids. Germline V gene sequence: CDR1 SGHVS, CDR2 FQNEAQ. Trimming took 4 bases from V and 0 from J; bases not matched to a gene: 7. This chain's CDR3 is CASSSTPGQGSYNEQFF. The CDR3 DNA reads TGTGCCAGCAGCTCGACCCCGGGACAGGGCTCCTACAATGAGCAGTTCTTC.

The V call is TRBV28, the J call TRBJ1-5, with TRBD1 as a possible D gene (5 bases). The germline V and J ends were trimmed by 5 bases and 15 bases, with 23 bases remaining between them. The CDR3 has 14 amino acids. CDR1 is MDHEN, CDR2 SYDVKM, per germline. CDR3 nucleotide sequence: TGTGCCAGCAGTGGGGACGGGCCCGACCGGGGCCCGCATTTT. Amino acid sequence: CASSGDGPDRGPHF.

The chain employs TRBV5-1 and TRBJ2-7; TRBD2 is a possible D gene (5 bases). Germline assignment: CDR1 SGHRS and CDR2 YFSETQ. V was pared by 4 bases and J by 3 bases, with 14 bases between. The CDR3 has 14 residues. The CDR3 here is CASSAGLNIYEQYF. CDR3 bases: TGCGCCAGCAGCGCCGGACTCAACATCTACGAGCAGTACTTC.

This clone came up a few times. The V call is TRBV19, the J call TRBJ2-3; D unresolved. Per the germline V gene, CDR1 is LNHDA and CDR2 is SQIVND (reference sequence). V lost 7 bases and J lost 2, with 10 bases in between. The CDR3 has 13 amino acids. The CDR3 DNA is TGTGCCAGTACAGTACGGGCCACAGATACGCAGTATTTT. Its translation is CASTVRATDTQYF.

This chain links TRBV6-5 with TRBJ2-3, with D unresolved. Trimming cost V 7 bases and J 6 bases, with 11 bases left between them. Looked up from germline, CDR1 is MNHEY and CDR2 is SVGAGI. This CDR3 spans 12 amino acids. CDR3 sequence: CASNQVVDTQYF. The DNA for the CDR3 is TGTGCCAGCAATCAGGTCGTGGATACGCAGTATTTT.

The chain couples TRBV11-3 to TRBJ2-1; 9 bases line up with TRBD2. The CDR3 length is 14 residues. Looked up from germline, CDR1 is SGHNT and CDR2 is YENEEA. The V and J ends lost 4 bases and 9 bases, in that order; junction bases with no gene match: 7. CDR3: CASSWGTSLGEQFF. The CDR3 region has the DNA TGTGCCAGCAGCTGGGGGACTAGCTTAGGTGAGCAGTTCTTC.

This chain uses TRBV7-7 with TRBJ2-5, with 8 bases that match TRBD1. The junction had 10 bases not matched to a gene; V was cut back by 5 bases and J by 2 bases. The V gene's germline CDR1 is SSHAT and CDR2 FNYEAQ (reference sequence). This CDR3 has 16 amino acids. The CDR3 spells CASSRNTGGVQETQYF. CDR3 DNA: TGTGCCAGCAGCCGCAATACAGGGGGAGTTCAAGAGACCCAGTACTTC.

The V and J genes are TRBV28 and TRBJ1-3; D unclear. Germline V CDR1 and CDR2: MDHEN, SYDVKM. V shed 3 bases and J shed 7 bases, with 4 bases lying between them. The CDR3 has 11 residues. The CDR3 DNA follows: TGTGCCAGCAGTTTCCGGAACACCATATATTTT. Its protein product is CASSFRNTIYF.

This CDR3 reads CASSLGLAGAETQYF. The CDR3, as DNA: TGTGCCAGCAGCTTAGGATTAGCGGGAGCTGAGACCCAGTACTTC. This chain links TRBV11-3 with TRBJ2-5; 9 bases match TRBD2. V dropped 1 base and J dropped 5; count of bases not matched to a gene: 5. There are 15 residues in the CDR3. Germline values: CDR1 SGHNT, CDR2 YENEEA.

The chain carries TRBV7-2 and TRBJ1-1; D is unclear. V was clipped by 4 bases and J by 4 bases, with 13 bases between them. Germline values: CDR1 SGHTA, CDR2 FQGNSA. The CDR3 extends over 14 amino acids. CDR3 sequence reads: CASSSRSVRTEAFF. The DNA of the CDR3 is TGTGCCAGCAGCTCTCGGTCGGTCCGCACTGAAGCTTTCTTT.

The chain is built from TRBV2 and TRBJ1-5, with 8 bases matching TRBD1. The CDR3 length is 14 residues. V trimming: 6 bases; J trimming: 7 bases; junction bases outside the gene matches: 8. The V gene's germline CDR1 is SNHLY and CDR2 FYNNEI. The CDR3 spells CASSPGQGGQPQHF. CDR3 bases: TGTGCCAGCAGCCCCGGACAGGGAGGGCAGCCCCAGCATTTT.

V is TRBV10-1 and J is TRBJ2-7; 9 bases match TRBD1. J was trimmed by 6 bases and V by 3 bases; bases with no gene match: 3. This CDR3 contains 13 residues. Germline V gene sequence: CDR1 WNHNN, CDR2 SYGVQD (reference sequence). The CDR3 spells CASSDGTGSEQYF. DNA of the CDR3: TGCGCCAGCAGTGACGGGACAGGGAGCGAGCAGTACTTC.

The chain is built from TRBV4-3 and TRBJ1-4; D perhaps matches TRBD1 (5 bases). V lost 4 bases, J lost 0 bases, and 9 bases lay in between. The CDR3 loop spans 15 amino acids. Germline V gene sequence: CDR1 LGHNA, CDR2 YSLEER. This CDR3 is CASSLGDATNEKLFF. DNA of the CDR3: TGCGCCAGCAGCCTGGGGGATGCAACTAATGAAAAACTGTTTTTT.

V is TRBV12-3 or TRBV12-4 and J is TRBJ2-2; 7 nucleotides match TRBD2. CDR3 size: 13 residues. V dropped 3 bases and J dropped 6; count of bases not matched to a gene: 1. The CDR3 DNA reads TGTGCCAGCAGTTTTCGGGGGGCCGGGGAGCTGTTTTTT. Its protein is CASSFRGAGELFF.

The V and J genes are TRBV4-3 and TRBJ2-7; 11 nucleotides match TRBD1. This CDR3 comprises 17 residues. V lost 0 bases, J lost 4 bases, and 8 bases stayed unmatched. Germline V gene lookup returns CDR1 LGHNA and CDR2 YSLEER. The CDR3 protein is CASSQEGPGQGVYEQYF. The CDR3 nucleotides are TGCGCCAGCAGCCAAGAGGGACCGGGACAGGGGGTATACGAGCAGTACTTC.

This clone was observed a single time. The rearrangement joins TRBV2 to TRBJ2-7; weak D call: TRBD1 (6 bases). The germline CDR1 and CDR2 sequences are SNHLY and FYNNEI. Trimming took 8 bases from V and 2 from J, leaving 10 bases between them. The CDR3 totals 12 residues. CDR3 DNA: TGTGCCAGCGTCTGGACAGCCTACGAGCAGTACTTC. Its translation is CASVWTAYEQYF.